The 5 T cell receptor beta chains in this list originate from one sample, sequenced in a study of technical replicates of blood from a handful of donors. Method: immunoSEQ multiplex PCR; TCRdb's copy keeps in-frame clones and lacks some. The sample consists of 80,000 or so clones, roughly 94% of them appearing once. The specimen sequenced was T cells isolated from PBMCs. The source of these receptors is a human donor in good health.

The chain has TRBV6-1 and TRBJ2-7; perhaps TRBD2 as D (6 bases). Germline values: CDR1 MNHNS, CDR2 SASEGT. This CDR3 spans 15 amino acids. V was shortened by 0 bases and J by 3 bases, with 12 bases between the two germline ends. The DNA for the CDR3 is TGTGCCAGCAGTGAAGCGACCGGGGGTGTCTACGAGCAGTACTTC. It is translated as CASSEATGGVYEQYF.

J is TRBJ1-2 and V is TRBV7-9; 7 nucleotides align to TRBD1. Trimming removed 0 bases from V and 5 bases from J; junction bases left unmatched: 6. This CDR3 is 15 amino acids long. Germline CDR1 and CDR2: SEHNR and FQNEAQ (reference sequence). The CDR3 protein is CASSLAQGVWYGYTF. Written as DNA, the CDR3 is TGTGCCAGCAGCTTAGCGCAGGGGGTATGGTATGGCTACACCTTC. Filled out from reference TRBV7-9 and TRBJ1-2, the complete variable domain reads DTGVSQNPRHKITKRGQNVTFRCDPISEHNRLYWYRQTLGQGPEFLTYFQNEAQLEKSRLLSDRFSAERPKGSFSTLEIQRTEQGDSAMYLCASSLAQGVWYGYTFGSGTRLTVV.

The chain combines TRBV10-3 with TRBJ1-3; tentative D call: TRBD1 (5 bases). Trimming cost V 6 bases and J 8 bases, with 14 bases left between them. The CDR3 runs to 13 residues. CDR1 is ENHRY, CDR2 SYGVKD, per germline. Written as DNA, the CDR3 is TGTGCCATCAGCCTGGGAGGGGTGGACACCATATATTTT. The encoded protein is CAISLGGVDTIYF.

The chain carries TRBV10-3 and TRBJ1-2; D may be TRBD1 (6 bases). V lost 7 bases and J 5 bases, leaving 17 bases between the germline ends. The length of the CDR3 is 14 residues. Germline CDR1 ENHRY, CDR2 SYGVKD. The CDR3 nucleotides read TGTGCCATCACCGGAAGACAGGATCCTTATGGCTACACCTTC. The encoded protein is CAITGRQDPYGYTF.

The chain employs TRBV4-3 and TRBJ2-2; 7 positions agree with TRBD2. CDR1 LGHNA and CDR2 YSLEER come from the germline V gene. V lost 0 bases to trimming and J lost 3 bases; unmatched junction nucleotides: 4. The CDR3 is 16 amino acids. The chain's CDR3 is CASSQEVGGYTGELFF. CDR3 bases: TGCGCCAGCAGCCAAGAAGTGGGAGGGTACACCGGGGAGCTGTTTTTT.